This T cell receptor (beta chain) was obtained from a study of CD8 T cells in Susac syndrome (dated by TCRdb to about 2019). For context, the study as a whole: Of the Susac syndrome patients who were sequenced, about six had clinically active disease and eight or nine were in clinical remission. At blood withdrawal, Susac syndrome patients were therapy-naive, treated with corticosteroids (with IVIg additionally given to some), or treated with IVIg alone. Repertoire sequencing was used to test whether CD8+ T cell activation and differentiation in Susac syndrome was antigen driven. Study-wide findings and limitations: The TCR sequencing and HLA analysis was acknowledged to have included a relatively small number of individuals. No clonal expansion was detected in the CD4+ T cell repertoire of Susac syndrome patients.

The trim is 1 base for V and 4 bases for J, with a gap of 6 bases between the germline ends. From the cysteine through the phenylalanine, the CDR3 covers 13 amino acids. Only the CDR3 part of the read is kept: 39 bases, read in frame from the first base. Taken from the germline V gene, the CDR1 and CDR2 loops are SGDLS and YYNGEE. In the case of this clonotype: Its specific antigen is unknown. No per-base quality is available; no much larger clone lies one base away.

RNA was extracted using the RNeasy kit, and roughly 0.5 to 1 ug of the RNA was reverse transcribed with random hexamers. TCR beta CDR3 regions were amplified with the immunoSEQ multiplex PCR assay covering 54 Vbeta and 13 Jbeta segments. PCR amplification bias was corrected using a synthetic template baseline for primer optimization and computational correction. On the authors' methods: Reads were assigned to V, D and J genes according to IMGT and analyzed in immunoSEQ Analyzer, with only productive sequences retained. To calculate clonality, Shannon entropy was normalized by log2 of the number of productive unique sequences and then subtracted from one. For each patient and control, public and private clones were evaluated among the 100 most prevalent clones. Susac-specific clones were defined as absent from healthy and MS cohorts, 850 to 1,300 published viral clones and other ImmuneACCESS disease sequences. TCRdb handled the public reads itself, with Q25 trimming in fastp and clone calling in MiXCR, and kept productive beta chains. Every entry covers one CDR3 protein and lists the most common genes and DNA from its rows. TCRdb, not the original authors, processed these V and J calls. In all, the sample holds some 250,000 distinct CDR3 sequences, and almost 97% of those were seen once. The biggest ten clones account for under 0.12% of the sample.

High-throughput TCR beta sequencing profiled peripheral blood CD8+ and CD4+ T cells from healthy donors, Susac syndrome patients and multiple sclerosis patients. Recently defined diagnostic criteria for definite or probable disease were met by the Susac syndrome patients. CD8+ TEMRA cells were enriched by FACS, while bulk CD8+ and CD4+ T cells were purified by magnetic negative isolation. Blood was collected in EDTA tubes and processed within 24 hours, with PBMCs isolated through density gradient centrifugation. PBMCs intended for TCR sequencing were cryopreserved in liquid nitrogen and were subsequently thawed in a 37 degrees C water bath. Purity of sorted or isolated CD4+, CD8+ and CD8+ TEMRA cells was at least 90%.

The V and J genes are TRBV9 and TRBJ2-1, with the D gene uncertain. The receptor comes from a human donor with Susac syndrome. What was sequenced was CD4+ T cells from PBMCs. Read as DNA, the sequence is TGTGCCAGCAGCGTAAGTCCGTACAATGAGCAGTTCTTC. The resulting protein is CASSVSPYNEQFF. Here the CDR3 is joined to the reference TRBV9 and TRBJ2-1 genes, and the full variable domain is: DSGVTQTPKHLITATGQRVTLRCSPRSGDLSVYWYQQSLDQGLQFLIQYYNGEERAKGNILERFSAQQFPDLHSELNLSSLELGDSALYFCASSVSPYNEQFFGPGTRLTVL.